The 11 T cell receptor beta chains below were found in one sample sequenced in a study of T cells after somatic rescue of genetic block. Here immunoSEQ multiplex PCR was the method, and the copy in TCRdb shows in-frame clones only, minus some. The sample lists approximately 110,000 clones; about 90% were seen once. The sample taken for sequencing was peripheral blood mononuclear cells (PBMCs). These TCRs come from a woman under 30.

This clone was seen only a few times. This chain joins TRBV5-3 and TRBJ1-1, with 8 bases identical to TRBD1. TRBV5-3 belongs to the ORF category, with a function that is uncertain. Trimming cost V 1 base and J 3 bases; bases outside gene matches: 11. The CDR3 extends over 17 amino acids. CDR3 bases: TGTGCCAGAAGCTTGAGAGGGTCACAGGGGGAGGACACTGAAGCTTTCTTT. This codes for CARSLRGSQGEDTEAFF.

The DNA for the CDR3 is TGTGCCAGCAGTGCGCGGACTCTCACCGGGGAGCTGTTTTTT. Amino acids: CASSARTLTGELFF. The V call is TRBV2, the J call TRBJ2-2; D is perhaps TRBD2 (5 bases). This CDR3 has 14 residues. Germline CDR1 SNHLY, CDR2 FYNNEI. The V end was cut by 4 bases, the J end by 4 bases, with 10 bases between.

This chain connects TRBV28 to TRBJ1-4; D call uncertain. The CDR3 runs to 13 residues. The germline V and J ends were trimmed by 3 bases and 4 bases, with 6 bases remaining between them. Germline V gene data show CDR1 as MDHEN and CDR2 as SYDVKM. CDR3 sequence (DNA): TGTGCCAGCAGTTTGAGTGATAATGAAAAACTGTTTTTT. Translated: CASSLSDNEKLFF.

The chain uses TRBV4-1 and TRBJ2-3; 14 nucleotides match TRBD2. Germline trimming cut 5 bases from V and 3 bases from J; bases unmatched to any gene: 7. The V gene's germline CDR1 is MGHRA and CDR2 YSYEKL. This CDR3 spans 17 amino acids. CDR3 residues: CASSKTGTSGGTDTQYF. The DNA of the CDR3 is TGCGCCAGCAGCAAAACGGGGACTAGCGGGGGTACAGATACGCAGTATTTT.

This rearrangement joins TRBV6-5 to TRBJ2-1, with a tentative D call TRBD2 (5 bases). This CDR3 has 15 residues. V was clipped by 6 bases and J by 0 bases, with 12 bases between them. Germline V gives CDR1 MNHEY, CDR2 SVGAGI. The CDR3 sequence is CASSPGLASYNEQFF. Here the CDR3 DNA reads TGTGCCAGCAGCCCAGGACTGGCCTCCTACAATGAGCAGTTCTTC.

This clone appeared a few times. V gene TRBV30 combines with J gene TRBJ1-1, with 7 bases identical to TRBD1. This CDR3 is built from 13 residues. The junction had 3 bases not matched to a gene; V was cut back by 2 bases and J by 3 bases. Germline CDR1 is GTSNPN and CDR2 is SVGIG (reference sequence). CDR3 residues: CAWSPDRYTEAFF. The DNA for the CDR3 is TGTGCCTGGAGTCCGGACAGGTACACTGAAGCTTTCTTT. Complete variable domain (other parts from reference TRBV30 and TRBJ1-1): SQTIHQWPATLVQPVGSPLSLECTVEGTSNPNLYWYRQAAGRGLQLLFYSVGIGQISSEVPQNLSASRPQDRQFILSSKKLLLSDSGFYLCAWSPDRYTEAFFGQGTRLTVV.

This chain links TRBV29-1 with TRBJ2-3, with no clear D. V gave up 0 bases and J gave up 0 bases, with 13 bases separating them. CDR1 SQVTM and CDR2 ANQGSEA come from the germline V gene. This CDR3 is built from 16 residues. The CDR3 loop reads CSVEDRLKESTDTQYF. CDR3 bases: TGCAGCGTTGAAGATCGGTTGAAGGAGAGCACAGATACGCAGTATTTT.

The chain combines TRBV5-6 with TRBJ2-7; perhaps D is TRBD1 or TRBD2 (6 bases each). With 1 base removed from V and 4 bases from J, the gap between germline ends came to 12 bases. Germline CDR1 is SGHDT and CDR2 is YYEEEE. The CDR3 has 14 residues. CDR3: CASSLWGARYEQYF. CDR3 DNA sequence: TGTGCCAGCAGCTTGTGGGGGGCGCGTTACGAGCAGTACTTC.

This chain joins TRBV27 and TRBJ2-3; 7 nucleotides match TRBD2. With V trimmed by 7 bases and J by 4 bases, 8 bases remained unmatched. This CDR3 region has 14 residues. CDR1 is MNHEY and CDR2 is SMNVEV in the germline V gene (reference sequence). The CDR3 region is CASKPAREADTQYF. The CDR3 nucleotides are TGTGCCAGCAAACCAGCCCGGGAGGCAGATACGCAGTATTTT.

The CDR3 loop is CASSLESVNYGYTF. In nucleotides, the CDR3 is TGTGCCAGCAGCTTAGAATCGGTTAACTATGGCTACACCTTC. This chain uses TRBV7-9 with TRBJ1-2; the D is unclear. CDR1 is SEHNR and CDR2 is FQNEAQ in the germline V gene (reference sequence). Trimming took 1 base from V and 1 from J, leaving 7 bases between them. The CDR3 loop spans 14 amino acids.

CDR3 loop: CASSQDQGQGTEQYF. The CDR3, as DNA: TGCGCCAGCAGCCAAGATCAAGGACAGGGGACCGAGCAGTACTTC. This chain uses TRBV4-3 with TRBJ2-7, with 9 bases matching TRBD1. The CDR3 is made up of 15 amino acids. V dropped 0 bases and J dropped 6; count of bases not matched to a gene: 6. From germline, CDR1 is LGHNA and CDR2 YSLEER.